Listed below are T cell receptor beta chains from one sample, sequenced in a study of Graves' ophthalmopathy and Graves' hyperthyroidism. TCRdb re-called the multiplex PCR reads with MiXCR, one entry per CDR3 protein. Of over a million distinct CDR3 sequences in the sample, about 35% are singletons; the top ten hold around 10%. Sequenced: peripheral blood or thyroid tissue (not recorded which). The receptors come from an adult man with Graves' hyperthyroidism. Each CDR3 is given with its conserved first and last residue. Each record gives: V gene, J gene, clone size, D gene, CDR3 protein. A D gene is named only where the DNA matches it firmly. Only part of the rows carry a size: once, few, many, or a class if the clone is expanded.

v_call: TRBV5-1
j_call: TRBJ2-7
clone_size: -
d_call: -
cdr3_aa: CASSRGDSEREQYF

v_call: TRBV10-2
j_call: TRBJ2-5
clone_size: -
d_call: TRBD2
cdr3_aa: CASSDPPGLAGETQYF

v_call: TRBV7-9
j_call: TRBJ2-5
clone_size: few
d_call: -
cdr3_aa: CASSRSSGVQETQYF

v_call: TRBV7-9
j_call: TRBJ2-2
clone_size: many
d_call: -
cdr3_aa: CASSPANTGELFF

v_call: TRBV5-1
j_call: TRBJ2-2
clone_size: many
d_call: TRBD1
cdr3_aa: CASSSTGKGGELFF

v_call: TRBV5-5
j_call: TRBJ1-6
clone_size: many
d_call: -
cdr3_aa: CASSRDSYNSPLHF

v_call: TRBV12-3/TRBV12-4
j_call: TRBJ1-5
clone_size: many
d_call: -
cdr3_aa: CASSGGPSNQPQHF

v_call: TRBV20-1
j_call: TRBJ2-7
clone_size: -
d_call: -
cdr3_aa: CSARETGEGYEQYF

v_call: TRBV12-3/TRBV12-4
j_call: TRBJ1-6
clone_size: many
d_call: TRBD1
cdr3_aa: CASSPGTGVSPLHF

v_call: TRBV6-2/TRBV6-3
j_call: TRBJ1-1
clone_size: -
d_call: -
cdr3_aa: CASSGHPGKAFF

v_call: TRBV11-2
j_call: TRBJ2-7
clone_size: many
d_call: TRBD2
cdr3_aa: CASSRERGSYEQYF

v_call: TRBV20-1
j_call: TRBJ1-5
clone_size: -
d_call: TRBD1
cdr3_aa: CSAITGVNQPQHF

v_call: TRBV6-2/TRBV6-3
j_call: TRBJ1-5
clone_size: few
d_call: -
cdr3_aa: CASSYGNEGTPQHF

v_call: TRBV7-9
j_call: TRBJ2-5
clone_size: -
d_call: TRBD2
cdr3_aa: CASSYRLAEEETQYF

v_call: TRBV3-1
j_call: TRBJ2-7
clone_size: -
d_call: TRBD2
cdr3_aa: CASSYTVPGEGTYEQYF

v_call: TRBV4-2
j_call: TRBJ1-1
clone_size: few
d_call: -
cdr3_aa: CASSLNREYTEAFF

v_call: TRBV12-3/TRBV12-4
j_call: TRBJ1-2
clone_size: few
d_call: -
cdr3_aa: CASSSGQRSTYGYTF

v_call: TRBV6-5
j_call: TRBJ1-2
clone_size: many
d_call: TRBD1
cdr3_aa: CASSYGTGGTYGYTF

v_call: TRBV4-3
j_call: TRBJ2-5
clone_size: many
d_call: TRBD2
cdr3_aa: CASSQELAGGPGETQYF

v_call: TRBV7-9
j_call: TRBJ2-7
clone_size: many
d_call: -
cdr3_aa: CASSPGPDSSYEQYF

v_call: TRBV19
j_call: TRBJ2-2
clone_size: few
d_call: TRBD2
cdr3_aa: CASSIGLAVNTGELFF

v_call: TRBV10-2
j_call: TRBJ2-7
clone_size: -
d_call: TRBD2
cdr3_aa: CASSAGLAGIMNEQYF

v_call: TRBV10-1
j_call: TRBJ2-2
clone_size: many
d_call: TRBD1
cdr3_aa: CASSDRDRDTGELFF

v_call: TRBV5-6
j_call: TRBJ1-1
clone_size: -
d_call: -
cdr3_aa: CASSSDRDFWGTEAFF

v_call: TRBV20-1
j_call: TRBJ2-5
clone_size: many
d_call: -
cdr3_aa: CSAERGAKETQYF

v_call: TRBV6-2/TRBV6-3
j_call: TRBJ2-2
clone_size: -
d_call: -
cdr3_aa: CASSQDRLNTGELFF

v_call: TRBV20-1
j_call: TRBJ1-5
clone_size: -
d_call: -
cdr3_aa: CSARDPLGRVGHNQPQHF

v_call: TRBV6-2/TRBV6-3
j_call: TRBJ1-1
clone_size: -
d_call: -
cdr3_aa: CASSKVGGGTEAFF

v_call: TRBV12-3/TRBV12-4
j_call: TRBJ1-2
clone_size: many
d_call: -
cdr3_aa: CASRGGDGYTF

v_call: TRBV15
j_call: TRBJ2-5
clone_size: many
d_call: -
cdr3_aa: CATSRSVGEETQYF

v_call: TRBV29-1
j_call: TRBJ1-1
clone_size: many
d_call: -
cdr3_aa: CSVDVPNTEAFF

v_call: TRBV2
j_call: TRBJ2-2
clone_size: few
d_call: -
cdr3_aa: CASSESGHITGELFF

v_call: TRBV29-1
j_call: TRBJ2-2
clone_size: many
d_call: -
cdr3_aa: CSVEKGLNTGELFF

v_call: TRBV2
j_call: TRBJ2-5
clone_size: -
d_call: -
cdr3_aa: CAKLAGAPQETQYF

v_call: TRBV4-3
j_call: TRBJ2-7
clone_size: few
d_call: TRBD1
cdr3_aa: CASSRTQGVSYEQYF

v_call: TRBV7-2
j_call: TRBJ2-5
clone_size: many
d_call: TRBD1
cdr3_aa: CASRPTGGGQETQYF

v_call: TRBV11-2
j_call: TRBJ1-1
clone_size: many
d_call: -
cdr3_aa: CASSLERRGTEAFF

v_call: TRBV2
j_call: TRBJ1-6
clone_size: few
d_call: -
cdr3_aa: CASSDRSYNPPLHF

v_call: TRBV5-1
j_call: TRBJ2-5
clone_size: -
d_call: -
cdr3_aa: CASSLKGSQETQYF

v_call: TRBV29-1
j_call: TRBJ2-2
clone_size: many
d_call: -
cdr3_aa: CSGANTGELFF